Presented here are 19 T cell receptor beta chains from one specimen sequenced in a study of neurological immune-mediated disorders. TCRdb itself ran the 5' RACE reads through MiXCR, one entry per CDR3 protein. Of about 120,000 distinct CDR3 sequences listed, around 3% were seen once; the top ten hold 1% to 1.5%. Specimen: PBMCs. The receptors were sampled from a woman younger than 45 with multiple sclerosis.

This chain's CDR3 is CASSYHRGGGEAFF. DNA for the CDR3: TGTGCCAGCAGCTACCACAGGGGAGGTGGTGAAGCTTTCTTT. This sequence joins TRBV7-2 and TRBJ1-1; 7 positions match TRBD1. The CDR3 loop spans 14 amino acids. Germline assignment: CDR1 SGHTA and CDR2 FQGNSA. After removal of 4 bases from V and 7 bases from J, the junction contained 9 bases not matched to a gene.

There are a few counts of this clonotype. This sequence joins TRBV5-1 and TRBJ2-1, with D unresolved. Germline CDR1 and CDR2: SGHRS and YFSETQ. This CDR3 is 15 amino acids long. V lost 0 bases and J 3 bases, leaving 10 bases between the germline ends. CDR3 nucleotide sequence: TGCGCCAGCAGCTTGGAAGGGTGGGACTACAATGAGCAGTTCTTC. Translation: CASSLEGWDYNEQFF.

V gene TRBV15 combines with J gene TRBJ1-5; TRBD1 is a possible D gene (6 bases). V lost 3 bases and J lost 2, with 11 bases in between. CDR3 length: 15 residues. The germline CDR1 and CDR2 sequences are LNHNV and YYDKDF (reference sequence). The CDR3 sequence: CATSSPGQRNQPQHF. CDR3 in DNA: TGTGCCACCAGCAGCCCTGGACAGCGCAATCAGCCCCAGCATTTT.

This clonotype was seen at least ten times. This chain links TRBV27 with TRBJ2-7; D not certain. Germline V gene lookup returns CDR1 MNHEY and CDR2 SMNVEV (reference sequence). V lost 5 bases, J lost 6 bases, and 11 bases lay in between. The CDR3 has 12 amino acids. This CDR3 reads CASSRGFGEQYF. The DNA of the CDR3 is TGTGCCAGCAGTCGAGGTTTTGGCGAGCAGTACTTC.

This clonotype appeared many times. This chain joins TRBV19 and TRBJ1-5; tentative D call: TRBD1 (5 bases). The germline V gene encodes CDR1 LNHDA and CDR2 SQIVND (reference sequence). V gave up 3 bases and J gave up 6 bases, with 12 bases separating them. This CDR3 comprises 14 residues. CDR3 in amino acids: CASSIRDRGQPQHF. The CDR3 DNA follows: TGTGCCAGTAGTATCCGGGACCGGGGTCAGCCCCAGCATTTT.

A few counts support this clonotype. A much more abundant neighbour one base away suggests this may be a read error. The chain combines TRBV12-3 or TRBV12-4 with TRBJ2-5; 8 bases are a match to TRBD1. The length of the CDR3 is 13 residues. CDR3 DNA: TGTGCCAGCACCGCAGACAGGGGAGAGAACCAGTACTTC. Its protein is CASTADRGENQYF.

The chain is built from TRBV7-2 and TRBJ2-6; a possible D gene is TRBD2 (5 bases). V was shortened by 5 bases and J by 4 bases, with 12 bases between the two germline ends. Germline assignment: CDR1 SGHTA and CDR2 FQGNSA. The length of the CDR3 is 15 residues. CDR3 protein: CASSAQTGGANVLTF. CDR3 in DNA: TGTGCCAGCAGCGCCCAAACGGGGGGGGCCAACGTCCTGACTTTC.

There are many counts of this clonotype. This chain connects TRBV27 to TRBJ1-3; D call uncertain. Trimming shortened V by 7 bases and J by 3 bases, and 7 bases separated the two germline ends. Germline values: CDR1 MNHEY, CDR2 SMNVEV (reference sequence). The CDR3 has 12 residues. The CDR3 loop is CASKGHGNTIYF. CDR3 in DNA: TGTGCCAGCAAAGGGCATGGAAACACCATATATTTT.

This clonotype was recorded at least ten times. This rearrangement joins TRBV27 to TRBJ2-7; 10 bases fit TRBD2. V was pared by 7 bases and J by 2 bases, with 5 bases of the junction left unmatched. CDR1 and CDR2 (germline): MNHEY, SMNVEV (reference sequence). The CDR3 has 14 residues. CDR3 sequence: CASTGLAEPYEQYF. The CDR3 DNA follows: TGTGCCAGCACCGGACTAGCGGAACCCTACGAGCAGTACTTC.

In this sample, this clonotype turned up many times. The chain carries TRBV5-1 and TRBJ1-1, with D possibly matching TRBD1 (6 bases). The CDR3 totals 14 residues. V was clipped by 4 bases and J by 0 bases, with 10 bases between them. Germline CDR1 is SGHRS and CDR2 is YFSETQ. CDR3 DNA sequence: TGCGCCAGCAGCCCCAGGGGCATGAACACTGAAGCTTTCTTT. This gives the protein CASSPRGMNTEAFF.

Turning to this clonotype: A much larger clone lies a single base off, so this may be a read error. This rearrangement joins TRBV5-1 to TRBJ1-1, with D possibly matching TRBD1 (6 bases). The V end was cut by 4 bases, the J end by 1 base, with 23 bases between. CDR1 is SGHRS and CDR2 is YFSETQ in the germline V gene. This CDR3 spans 18 amino acids. The DNA for the CDR3 is TGCGCCAGCAGCGAATGGAGCCACTCCGACAGGAGGAACACTGAAGCTTTCTTT. Residues: CASSEWSHSDRRNTEAFF.

This clonotype appeared many times. The chain joins TRBV5-8 to TRBJ1-1; D is uncertain. CDR1 SGHTS and CDR2 YDEGEE come from the germline V gene. There are 15 residues in the CDR3. The V end was cut by 1 base, the J end by 4 bases, with 14 bases between. DNA of the CDR3: TGTGCCAGCAGCTTGTTCTCAGGAGGAGGCACTGAAGCTTTCTTT. Its protein is CASSLFSGGGTEAFF.

There are many counts of this clonotype. This chain uses TRBV6-5 with TRBJ2-4; 9 positions match TRBD1. There are 19 residues in the CDR3. Losses at the gene ends were 3 bases for V and 0 bases for J; bases not matched to a gene: 12. Germline-derived CDR1 and CDR2 are MNHEY and SVGAGI. CDR3 coding DNA: TGTGCCAGCAGTTATTTGGGACAGGGCCCCGGGGGAGCCAAAAACATTCAGTACTTC. Translating gives CASSYLGQGPGGAKNIQYF.

This clonotype was counted ten times or more. This sequence joins TRBV6-2 or TRBV6-3 and TRBJ2-1; 10 nucleotides line up with TRBD1. V shed 2 bases and J 8 bases; nucleotides not matched to a gene: 6. The CDR3 spans 15 residues. Germline V gene lookup returns CDR1 MNHEY and CDR2 SVGEGT. CDR3 amino acids: CASSYETGGLDEQFF. The DNA of the CDR3 is TGTGCCAGCAGTTACGAGACAGGGGGCTTAGATGAGCAGTTCTTC.

This clonotype appeared a few times. V usage is TRBV29-1 and J usage is TRBJ2-3; TRBD2 matches at 8 bases. Germline assignment: CDR1 SQVTM and CDR2 ANQGSEA. CDR3 size: 14 residues. Trimming at V came to 6 bases and at J to 4 bases, leaving 9 bases not matched to a gene. The CDR3 loop reads CSVPHAGRADTQYF. The CDR3 DNA sequence: TGCAGCGTGCCTCACGCCGGGAGGGCAGATACGCAGTATTTT.

This clonotype was recorded many times. The J gene is TRBJ1-2, the V gene TRBV5-6; D remains unclear. V lost 4 bases to trimming and J lost 5 bases, with 9 bases between them. CDR1 is SGHDT and CDR2 is YYEEEE in the germline V gene. This CDR3 is built from 12 residues. CDR3 in amino acids: CASSMGPYGYTF. The DNA for the CDR3 is TGTGCCAGCAGCATGGGCCCGTATGGCTACACCTTC. The full variable domain, in which reference TRBV5-6 and TRBJ1-2 provide the parts outside the CDR3, is DAGVTQSPTHLIKTRGQQVTLRCSPKSGHDTVSWYQQALGQGPQFIFQYYEEEERQRGNFPDRFSGHQFPNYSSELNVNALLLGDSALYLCASSMGPYGYTFGSGTRLTVV.

Many counts were recorded for this clonotype. The chain combines TRBV5-1 with TRBJ2-1; D is perhaps TRBD1 (5 bases). The V gene lost 0 bases and the J gene lost 4 bases, with 17 bases spanning the gap. CDR3 length: 17 residues. Germline loops: CDR1 SGHRS, CDR2 YFSETQ. The CDR3, as DNA: TGCGCCAGCAGCTTGGGGGGCACAGTCGCACTTTACAATGAGCAGTTCTTC. Translated: CASSLGGTVALYNEQFF. The full variable domain, its missing parts supplied by reference TRBV5-1 and TRBJ2-1, is KAGVTQTPRYLIKTRGQQVTLSCSPISGHRSVSWYQQTPGQGLQFLFEYFSETQRNKGNFPGRFSGRQFSNSRSEMNVSTLELGDSALYLCASSLGGTVALYNEQFFGPGTRLTVL.

This clonotype was observed a few times. The rearrangement uses TRBV6-1 and TRBJ1-4; D ambiguous. Trimming left V 5 bases short and J 8 bases short, with 12 bases between. The germline V gene has CDR1 MNHNS and CDR2 SASEGT. The CDR3 is 13 residues long. CDR3 DNA sequence: TGTGCCAGCAGTAGCGTCAGGTTCGAAAAACTGTTTTTT. Translating it yields CASSSVRFEKLFF.

This clonotype has ten or more counts. The chain couples TRBV7-9 to TRBJ2-6; 11 positions agree with TRBD1. The ends lost 2 bases at V and 0 bases at J; junction bases unmatched: 12. The germline V gene encodes CDR1 SEHNR and CDR2 FQNEAQ (reference sequence). There are 21 residues in the CDR3. The CDR3, as DNA: TGTGCCAGCAGCTTAAAGGGGGCCGCCGGGACAGGGGGCTCTGGGGCCAACGTCCTGACTTTC. Translating it yields CASSLKGAAGTGGSGANVLTF.